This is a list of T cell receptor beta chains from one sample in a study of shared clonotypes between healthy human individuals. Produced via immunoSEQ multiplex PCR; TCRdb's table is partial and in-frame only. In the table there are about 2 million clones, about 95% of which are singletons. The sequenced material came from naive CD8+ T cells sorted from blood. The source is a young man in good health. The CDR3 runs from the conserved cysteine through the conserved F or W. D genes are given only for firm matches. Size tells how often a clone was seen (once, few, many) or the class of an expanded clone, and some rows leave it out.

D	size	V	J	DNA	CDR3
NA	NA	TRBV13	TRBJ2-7	TGTGCCAGCAGCTTAGGTGCCGGATACTCCTACGAGCAGTACTTC	CASSLGAGYSYEQYF
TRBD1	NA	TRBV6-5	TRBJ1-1	TGTGCCAGCAGTCACTCCGGGACAGGGGACAGGGTGTCGGGGTTCTTT	CASSHSGTGDRVSGFF
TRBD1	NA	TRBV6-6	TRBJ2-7	TGTGCCAGCAGTTACTCTACGACAGGGCGCGACGAGCAGTACTTC	CASSYSTTGRDEQYF
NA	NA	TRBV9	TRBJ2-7	TGTGCCAGCAGCCCTACTGGGGTGAGTGGGTTGTGGGACGAGCAGTACTTC	CASSPTGVSGLWDEQYF
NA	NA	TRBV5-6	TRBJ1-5	TGTGCCAGCACCCCACTCCCCACCTACTATAGCAATCAGCCCCAGCATTTT	CASTPLPTYYSNQPQHF
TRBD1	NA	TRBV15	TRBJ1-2	TGTGCCACCAGCAGAGATTGGGCGGGACAGGGCAACTATGGCTACACCTTC	CATSRDWAGQGNYGYTF
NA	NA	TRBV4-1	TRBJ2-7	TGCGCCAGCAGCCACGACACGGAAGTCTACGAGCAGTACTTC	CASSHDTEVYEQYF
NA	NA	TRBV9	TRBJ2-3	TGTGCCAGCAGCGTAGAGGACAGCTTCACAGATACGCAGTATTTT	CASSVEDSFTDTQYF
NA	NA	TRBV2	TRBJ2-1	TGTGCCAGCAGTGAACCACCGGGAGCGTCTGGGGATGAGCAGTTCTTC	CASSEPPGASGDEQFF
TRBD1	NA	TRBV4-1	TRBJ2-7	TGCGCCAGCAGCCAAGGGGGACAGGGGGCCCACGAGCAGTACTTC	CASSQGGQGAHEQYF
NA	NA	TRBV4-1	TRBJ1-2	TGCGCCAGCAGCCATTCAAGACGGCTAGTGGGGGGCTATGGCTACACCTTC	CASSHSRRLVGGYGYTF
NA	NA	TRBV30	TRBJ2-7	TGTGCCTGGAGTGAAACAGGTGTTACCTACGAGCAGTACTTC	CAWSETGVTYEQYF
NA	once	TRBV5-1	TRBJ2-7	TGCGCCAGCAGCTTCGGCGGAGGCTACGAGCAGTACTTC	CASSFGGGYEQYF
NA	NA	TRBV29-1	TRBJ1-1	TGCAGCGTTGAACTGGCAGACCGGTATGAAGCTTTCTTT	CSVELADRYEAFF
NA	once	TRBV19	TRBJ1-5	TGTGCCAGTTCCGCTCCCCCCTGGACAGAACTCAATCAGCCCCAGCATTTT	CASSAPPWTELNQPQHF
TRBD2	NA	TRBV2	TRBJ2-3	TGTGCCAGGGAACTAGCGGGGGGTCATCGAGATACGCAGTATTTT	CARELAGGHRDTQYF
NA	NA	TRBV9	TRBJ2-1	TGTGCCAGCAGCGTACTGGGAAGCTCCTACAATGAGCAGTTCTTC	CASSVLGSSYNEQFF
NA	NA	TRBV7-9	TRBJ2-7	TGTGCCAGCAGCTTAAGGGGCTACTACGAGCAGTACTTC	CASSLRGYYEQYF
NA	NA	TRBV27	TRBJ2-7	TGTGCCAGCAGCCTGGGTCGCGGCCTCTACTACGAGCAGTACTTC	CASSLGRGLYYEQYF
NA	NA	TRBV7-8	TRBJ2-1	TGTGCCAGCAGCTTGGAGCTAGCGAATGAGCAGTTCTTC	CASSLELANEQFF
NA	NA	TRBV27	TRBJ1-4	TGTGCCAGCAGTTTAATCGGGTTGGAGGAAAAACTGTTTTTT	CASSLIGLEEKLFF
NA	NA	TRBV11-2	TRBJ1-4	TGTGCCAGCAGCTCGTCTGACGGGGGGAATAATGAAAAACTGTTTTTT	CASSSSDGGNNEKLFF
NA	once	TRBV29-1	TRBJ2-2	TGCAGCGTTGAATTAAGGGCCGCGGCGAACACCGGGGAGCTGTTTTTT	CSVELRAAANTGELFF
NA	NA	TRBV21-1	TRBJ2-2	TGTGCCAGCAGCAAATTAAGCGAGCGGGCGAACACCGGGGAGCTGTTTTTT	CASSKLSERANTGELFF
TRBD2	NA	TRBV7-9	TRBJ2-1	TGTGCCAGCAGCCCACCAGCGGGAGTCGGGTACAATGAGCAGTTCTTC	CASSPPAGVGYNEQFF
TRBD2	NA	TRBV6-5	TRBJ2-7	TGTGCCAGCAGTTCGGAGCGGGGGGTCTCCTACGAGCAGTACTTC	CASSSERGVSYEQYF
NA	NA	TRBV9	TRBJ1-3	TGTGCCAGCAGCGTAGTCGAGGCCGGCTCTGGAAACACCATATATTTT	CASSVVEAGSGNTIYF
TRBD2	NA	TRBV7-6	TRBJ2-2	TGTGCCAGCAGCCCGGTAGCGGGGGGTAGGTTGGAGCTGTTTTTT	CASSPVAGGRLELFF
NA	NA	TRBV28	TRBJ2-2	TGTGCCAGCAGGACCGGGATCTTCACCGGGGAGCTGTTTTTT	CASRTGIFTGELFF